The T cell receptor beta chain described here comes from a study of beta chain features in type 1 diabetes. The study reverse transcribed the entire isolated RNA, so it sequenced expressed TCRB transcripts. The assay was immunoSEQ multiplex PCR, and TCRdb's table has in-frame clones only and misses some. The sample includes 150,000 to 200,000 clones, more than 10% of them seen just once. The CDR3 loop spans 14 amino acids. V lost 7 bases, J lost 5 bases, and 8 bases stayed unmatched. Germline lookup yields CDR1 SNHLY and CDR2 FYNNEI. This clone was seen a few times. The clonotype comes from a woman in her late teens or twenties in good health. Sample: central memory CD4+ T cells from blood. V and J are TRBV2 and TRBJ1-2, with TRBD1 matching 9 bases. The CDR3 region is CASTGTGPRYGYTF. The DNA of the CDR3 is TGTGCCAGCACTGGGACAGGGCCTCGTTATGGCTACACCTTC.